This T cell receptor (beta chain) was sequenced in a study of T cell responses to AZD1222 COVID-19 vaccine. Study results and caveats: Donors were mostly white British, more females; clonal diversity possibly underestimated.

Method: immunoSEQ multiplex PCR; TCRdb's copy keeps in-frame clones and lacks some. Among roughly 79,000 clones, about 92% were seen once, and the ten largest hold approximately 7%. V dropped 4 bases and J dropped 4; count of bases not matched to a gene: 4. This CDR3 spans 14 amino acids. CDR1 MGHDK and CDR2 SYGVNS come from the germline V gene. This clone was recorded once. Antigen: not known. The chain couples TRBV25-1 to TRBJ2-1; TRBD2 agrees at 7 bases. The receptor comes from an adult in good health. The sequences come from peripheral blood, collected on day 0 of MenACWY control vaccination. The CDR3 DNA reads as TGTGCCAGCAGTGGGCTAGCGGAGTACAATGAGCAGTTCTTC. It yields the protein CASSGLAEYNEQFF.